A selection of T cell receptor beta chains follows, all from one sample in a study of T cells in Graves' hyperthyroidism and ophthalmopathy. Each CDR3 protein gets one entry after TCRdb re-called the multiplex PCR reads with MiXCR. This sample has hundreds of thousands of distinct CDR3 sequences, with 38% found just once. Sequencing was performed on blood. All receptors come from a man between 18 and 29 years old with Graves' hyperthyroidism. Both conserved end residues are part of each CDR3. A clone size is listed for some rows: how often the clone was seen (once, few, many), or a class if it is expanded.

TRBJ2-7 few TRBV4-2 CASSQEWDTSYEQYF
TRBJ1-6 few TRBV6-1 CASRQGIGAPLHF
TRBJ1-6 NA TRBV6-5 CASSYSTGSYNSPLHF
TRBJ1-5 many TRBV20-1 CSASAGTGASNQPQHF
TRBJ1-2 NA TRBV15 CATSSIPGQGQFCGYTF
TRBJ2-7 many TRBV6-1 CASSPTSTYEQYF
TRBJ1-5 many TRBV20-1 CSARARQGDQPQHF
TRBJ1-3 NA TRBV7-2 CASSWAGYGNTIYF
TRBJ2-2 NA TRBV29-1 CSVDPLGGGELFF
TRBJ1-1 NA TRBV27 CASSFKVGQGGAAFF
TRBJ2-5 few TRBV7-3 CASSLRGQQETQYF
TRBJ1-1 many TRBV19 CASSIEVMNTEAFF
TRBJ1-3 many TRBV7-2 CASSWDSRNTIYF
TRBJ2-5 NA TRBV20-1 CSATDSETQYF
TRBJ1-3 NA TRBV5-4 CASSYDPGSGNTIYF
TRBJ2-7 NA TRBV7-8 CASSPRSFYEQYF
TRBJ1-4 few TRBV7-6 CASRPPTGTGNRSNEKLFF